A selection of T cell receptor beta chains follows, all from one sample in a study of CD8 T cells in ankylosing spondylitis. Via MiXCR, TCRdb re-called the 5' RACE reads, giving one row per CDR3 protein. This sample has about 240,000 distinct CDR3 sequences, with around 9.1% found just once. Sequencing was done on a sample of blood, either unsorted or a sorted T cell fraction (not recorded which). Receptor source: a male donor with ankylosing spondylitis or in good health (not recorded which). CDR3s include the opening cysteine and the closing phenylalanine or tryptophan. Clone size is not always given. Where it is, it says once, few, many or a class for expanded clones.

size,V,CDR3
many,TRBV6-1,CASTQRQGNTEAFF
many,TRBV5-1,CASSKIAGTFTDTQYF
many,TRBV7-2,CASSLFGGDNSPLHF
many,TRBV11-3,CASRSNSYNEQFF
few,TRBV7-2,CASSHDRGYGYTF
many,TRBV20-1,CSARRTLNTEAFF
few,TRBV5-1,CASSLWTSSDTQYF
.,TRBV15,CATSRGGVDSPYEQYF
many,TRBV6-5,CASSYRGLAGTETQYF
.,TRBV7-2,CASSPRHSEQFF
many,TRBV12-3/TRBV12-4,CASSLRVENSPLHF
many,TRBV4-2,CASSQSSGDTEAFF
many,TRBV12-3/TRBV12-4,CASSLTRGSYNEQFF
.,TRBV18,CASSPRTGGQEQYF
many,TRBV5-1,CASSQTGADTQYF
many,TRBV12-3/TRBV12-4,CASSRHRGTLNSYEQYF
.,TRBV7-2,CASSFSRGPYEQYF
few,TRBV20-1,CSASLARASVEQFF
few,TRBV3-1,CASSLLTGRNEKLFF
.,TRBV20-1,CSATSGGAKDTQYF
many,TRBV5-1,CASSLAWGNEAFF
few,TRBV12-3/TRBV12-4,CASRYRGPSLLREQYF
.,TRBV20-1,CSASLRGNQPQHF
.,TRBV5-1,CASSFPLTGNSTDAQYF
few,TRBV7-9,CASSPIVGQALSYEQYF
many,TRBV7-2,CASSLWDSSNYEQYF
many,TRBV6-5,CASSYSAGGEYGYTF
.,TRBV30,CAWSESGEIYGYTF
many,TRBV7-6,CASSLGMSYEQYF
many,TRBV7-9,CASSPGTRGNQPQHF
many,TRBV6-5,CASSYSGVVVGTQYF
.,TRBV12-3/TRBV12-4,CASSPQPGRSNQPQHF